Presented here are 23 T cell receptor beta chains from one specimen sequenced in a study of blood T cell repertoires in COVID-19 (dated by TCRdb to about 2020). The method was the immunoSEQ multiplex PCR assay. The table comes from immuneACCESS by way of TCRdb, which keeps in-frame sequences with V and J called. Part of the clones is missing from these tables; in studies checked, under half for an unresolved V gene and the rest for unknown reasons. The table for this sample lists a few hundred thousand clones; around 92% of them were counted only once. The top ten clones comprise 2% to 3% of the sample. The sample was peripheral blood. These receptors were obtained from a young adult with COVID-19, enrolled during active disease.

This clone was detected only once. The rearrangement joins TRBV14 to TRBJ2-7; D uncertain. The V end lost 0 bases, the J end lost 5 bases, and 8 bases lay between the germline ends. This CDR3 region has 13 residues. CDR1 SGHDN and CDR2 FVKESK come from the germline V gene. The DNA for the CDR3 is TGTGCCAGCAGCCAAGATTTGGAGAACGAGCAGTACTTC. Protein product: CASSQDLENEQYF. Full variable domain (rest looked up from reference TRBV14 and TRBJ2-7): EAGVTQFPSHSVIEKGQTVTLRCDPISGHDNLYWYRRVMGKEIKFLLHFVKESKQDESGMPNNRFLAERTGGTYSTLKVQPAELEDSGVYFCASSQDLENEQYFGPGTRLTVT.

This clone occurred a few times. The chain carries TRBV4-3 and TRBJ1-5; 7 bases map to TRBD1. Unmatched junction bases numbered 12, after V lost 0 bases and J lost 7 bases. The CDR3 is made up of 17 amino acids. Germline lookup yields CDR1 LGHNA and CDR2 YSLEER. The CDR3 reads CASSQEFDRVRGQPQHF. The CDR3 DNA follows: TGCGCCAGCAGCCAAGAATTCGACAGGGTACGGGGGCAGCCCCAGCATTTT.

The rearrangement uses TRBV7-2 and TRBJ2-3, with D unclear. This CDR3 contains 13 residues. Per the germline V gene, CDR1 is SGHTA and CDR2 is FQGNSA. V dropped 4 bases and J dropped 5 bases, with 10 bases sitting between them. CDR3 protein: CASSYSSVDTQYF. CDR3 DNA: TGTGCCAGCAGCTATAGCTCTGTAGATACGCAGTATTTT.

This chain uses TRBV6-5 with TRBJ2-1; D perhaps matches TRBD2 (6 bases). V was trimmed by 0 bases and J by 4 bases, leaving 10 bases between them. The CDR3 sequence is 15 residues long. Looked up from germline, CDR1 is MNHEY and CDR2 is SVGAGI. The CDR3 nucleotides read TGTGCCAGCAGTTACTCAGGCGGGAAATACAATGAGCAGTTCTTC. Translating gives CASSYSGGKYNEQFF.

The chain carries TRBV2 and TRBJ1-4; TRBD1 might be the D (5 bases). From germline, CDR1 is SNHLY and CDR2 FYNNEI. The CDR3 is 15 amino acids. V was cut by 3 bases and J by 8 bases, with 16 bases left in between. CDR3 nucleotide sequence: TGTGCCAGCAGTGATGCGGGGCGTACGGACGAAAAACTGTTTTTT. This gives the protein CASSDAGRTDEKLFF.

The CDR3 region is CASSNSNQREGRETQYF. CDR3 bases: TGTGCCAGCAGCAATTCAAACCAGCGGGAGGGGCGGGAGACCCAGTACTTC. The chain employs TRBV21-1 and TRBJ2-5; the table calls TRBD2, which could not be checked here. TRBV21-1 constitutes a pseudogene. CDR3 length: 17 residues.

The CDR3 nucleotides are TGTGCCAGCAGTCTCACAGGGGGGGATAATTCACCCCTCCACTTT. It specifies CASSLTGGDNSPLHF. The chain combines TRBV9 with TRBJ1-6, with TRBD1 identical over 8 bases. The CDR3 is 15 amino acids. Per the germline V gene, CDR1 is SGDLS and CDR2 is YYNGEE. The trim removed 5 bases at V and 5 bases at J, leaving 6 bases unmatched.

This chain connects TRBV12-3 or TRBV12-4 to TRBJ2-7; D possibly corresponds to TRBD1 (5 bases). This CDR3 comprises 12 residues. V was pared by 4 bases and J by 6 bases, with 10 bases between. DNA for the CDR3: TGTGCCAGCAGTTCGGCAGGGTTCGAGCAGTACTTC. Its translation: CASSSAGFEQYF.

The chain carries TRBV7-6 and TRBJ2-2; D might be TRBD2 (5 bases). The CDR3 is 17 amino acids. The germline CDR1 and CDR2 sequences are SGHVS and FNYEAQ. The V end was cut by 5 bases, the J end by 3 bases, with 19 bases between. CDR3 nucleotide sequence: TGTGCCAGCAGCCCTAGCCAAGCCAGACTATACACCGGGGAGCTGTTTTTT. Its protein is CASSPSQARLYTGELFF.

V gene TRBV5-5 combines with J gene TRBJ2-7, with no clear D. This CDR3 is 13 amino acids long. Trimming stripped 5 bases from V and 2 bases from J, with 11 bases between. Germline V gene data show CDR1 as SGHKS and CDR2 as YYEKEE (reference sequence). The CDR3 region has the DNA TGTGCCAGCAGTTCCTACCCGGCCTACGAGCAGTACTTC. It is translated as CASSSYPAYEQYF. Full variable domain (outside the CDR3, taken from reference TRBV5-5 and TRBJ2-7): DAGVTQSPTHLIKTRGQQVTLRCSPISGHKSVSWYQQVLGQGPQFIFQYYEKEERGRGNFPDRFSARQFPNYSSELNVNALLLGDSALYLCASSSYPAYEQYFGPGTRLTVT.

The V gene is TRBV5-1, the J gene TRBJ2-1, with 12 bases that match TRBD2. V shed 0 bases, J shed 8 bases, and the junction held 9 bases outside the gene matches. Germline CDR1 is SGHRS and CDR2 is YFSETQ. The CDR3 loop spans 17 amino acids. CDR3 amino acids: CASSLASLAGGGDEQFF. As DNA, the CDR3 is TGCGCCAGCAGCTTGGCGTCCCTAGCGGGAGGGGGCGATGAGCAGTTCTTC.

V and J are TRBV6-6 and TRBJ1-4, with D possibly matching TRBD1 (5 bases). The germline V gene has CDR1 MNHNY and CDR2 SVGAGI (reference sequence). V was cut by 8 bases and J by 4 bases, with 17 bases left in between. CDR3 length equals 15 residues. CDR3 protein: CASLESGGSNEKLFF. CDR3 nucleotides: TGTGCCAGCCTCGAGAGCGGGGGGAGTAATGAAAAACTGTTTTTT.

This sequence joins TRBV7-8 and TRBJ2-3; D gene uncertain. The CDR3 spans 12 residues. From germline, CDR1 is SGHVS and CDR2 FQNEAQ. Trimming took off 5 bases at V and 2 bases at J, with 5 bases between the two ends. CDR3 sequence: CASSLYTDTQYF. DNA for the CDR3: TGTGCCAGCAGCCTGTACACAGATACGCAGTATTTT.

The CDR3 DNA is TGCGCCAGTCTGGACAGGGCGAACACCGGGGAGCTGTTTTTT. This gives the protein CASLDRANTGELFF. The chain has TRBV4-1 and TRBJ2-2; 8 positions agree with TRBD1. This CDR3 is 14 amino acids long. The germline V gene has CDR1 MGHRA and CDR2 YSYEKL. J gave up 0 bases and V 9 bases, and 3 bases lay outside the gene matches.

The sample holds a few counts of this clone. The V gene is TRBV7-9, the J gene TRBJ2-3; 7 bases fit TRBD2. This CDR3 is built from 16 residues. Germline trimming cut 4 bases from V and 2 bases from J; bases unmatched to any gene: 9. Germline CDR1 is SEHNR and CDR2 is FQNEAQ (reference sequence). This chain's CDR3 is CASSSGEGLYTDTQYF. CDR3 coding DNA: TGTGCCAGCAGCTCGGGGGAGGGACTATACACAGATACGCAGTATTTT. Filled out from reference TRBV7-9 and TRBJ2-3, the complete variable domain reads DTGVSQNPRHKITKRGQNVTFRCDPISEHNRLYWYRQTLGQGPEFLTYFQNEAQLEKSRLLSDRFSAERPKGSFSTLEIQRTEQGDSAMYLCASSSGEGLYTDTQYFGPGTRLTVL.

V and J are TRBV28 and TRBJ2-7; 9 nucleotides match TRBD2. The germline CDR1 and CDR2 sequences are MDHEN and SYDVKM. Trimming at V came to 5 bases and at J to 3 bases, leaving 8 bases not matched to a gene. The CDR3 spans 15 residues. CDR3 in amino acids: CASSPVSGGYYEQYF. Here the CDR3 DNA reads TGTGCCAGCAGTCCGGTTAGCGGGGGATACTACGAGCAGTACTTC. Drawing the rest from reference TRBV28 and TRBJ2-7, the complete variable domain is DVKVTQSSRYLVKRTGEKVFLECVQDMDHENMFWYRQDPGLGLRLIYFSYDVKMKEKGDIPEGYSVSREKKERFSLILESASTNQTSMYLCASSPVSGGYYEQYFGPGTRLTVT.

The chain has TRBV10-1 and TRBJ2-7; 10 nucleotides line up with TRBD2. This CDR3 spans 13 amino acids. V lost 10 bases to trimming and J lost 5 bases; unmatched junction nucleotides: 8. Germline V gene sequence: CDR1 WNHNN, CDR2 SYGVQD (reference sequence). CDR3 sequence: CAILRTSGNEQYF. Written as DNA, the CDR3 is TGCGCCATCCTCCGGACTAGCGGCAACGAGCAGTACTTC.

V and J are TRBV27 and TRBJ2-7; TRBD2 aligns across 8 bases. Unmatched junction bases numbered 1, after V lost 5 bases and J lost 4 bases. Germline CDR1 MNHEY, CDR2 SMNVEV (reference sequence). This CDR3 has 12 residues. DNA for the CDR3: TGTGCCAGCAGTACTAGCGGTTACGAGCAGTACTTC. Amino acids: CASSTSGYEQYF.

The V and J genes are TRBV4-3 and TRBJ2-7, with 12 bases identical to TRBD2. The CDR3 covers 15 residues. J lost 7 bases, V lost 7 bases, and 11 bases had no gene match. Germline V gene lookup returns CDR1 LGHNA and CDR2 YSLEER. The CDR3 here is CASKSRLAGVGEQYF. DNA of the CDR3: TGCGCCAGCAAAAGTCGACTAGCGGGAGTGGGGGAGCAGTACTTC.

V and J are TRBV27 and TRBJ2-7; 7 nucleotides agree with TRBD2. The junction had 2 bases not matched to a gene; V was cut back by 3 bases and J by 3 bases. CDR3 length equals 13 residues. CDR1 and CDR2 (germline): MNHEY, SMNVEV (reference sequence). The CDR3 region is CASSLKRDYEQYF. CDR3 bases: TGTGCCAGCAGTTTGAAGCGGGACTACGAGCAGTACTTC.

V and J are TRBV19 and TRBJ1-2, with D possibly TRBD1 on 5 matching bases. This CDR3 has 11 residues. The germline V and J ends were trimmed by 4 bases and 8 bases, with 8 bases remaining between them. From germline, CDR1 is LNHDA and CDR2 SQIVND (reference sequence). The CDR3 loop is CASSTWTGYTF. The DNA for the CDR3 is TGTGCCAGTAGTACCTGGACAGGCTACACCTTC. Based on the CDR3 plus reference TRBV19 and TRBJ1-2, the full variable domain is DGGITQSPKYLFRKEGQNVTLSCEQNLNHDAMYWYRQDPGQGLRLIYYSQIVNDFQKGDIAEGYSVSREKKESFPLTVTSAQKNPTAFYLCASSTWTGYTFGSGTRLTVV.

The chain has TRBV4-1 and TRBJ2-7; possible D gene TRBD2, 6 bases. This CDR3 region has 15 residues. The germline V and J ends were trimmed by 0 bases and 2 bases, with 11 bases remaining between them. CDR1 MGHRA and CDR2 YSYEKL come from the germline V gene. CDR3 nucleotide sequence: TGCGCCAGCAGCCAAGATAGCGGCACTACCTACGAGCAGTACTTC. Encoded protein: CASSQDSGTTYEQYF.

This sequence joins TRBV5-1 and TRBJ1-2; TRBD1 agrees at 9 bases. Germline V gene lookup returns CDR1 SGHRS and CDR2 YFSETQ. The CDR3 runs 12 residues. Germline trimming cut 5 bases from V and 7 bases from J; bases unmatched to any gene: 3. In nucleotides, the CDR3 is TGCGCCAGCAGGGGACAGGGAGGTGGCTACACCTTC. This translates into CASRGQGGGYTF. The entire variable domain, with the rest obtained from reference TRBV5-1 and TRBJ1-2, is as follows: KAGVTQTPRYLIKTRGQQVTLSCSPISGHRSVSWYQQTPGQGLQFLFEYFSETQRNKGNFPGRFSGRQFSNSRSEMNVSTLELGDSALYLCASRGQGGGYTFGSGTRLTVV.